This paragraph covers one T cell receptor beta chain sequence. This clonotype appeared many times. No cognate antigen has been identified for it. Base qualities are missing; no much larger clone stands one base away. Set within a cohort of healthcare workers in London, UK, this nested case-control study involved weekly PCR testing of nasopharyngeal swabs along with blood sampling. Healthcare workers were enrolled in the week of the UK lockdown, from 23 to 31 March 2020, and were followed every week for up to roughly 15 weeks. These data belong to a study of early T cells in non-severe SARS-CoV-2 infection (dated by TCRdb to about 2021). As for the study more broadly: Bulk RNA from unsorted whole blood was used for TCR sequencing, so alpha and beta chains could not be paired. The paper's findings and limits, for the study overall: VDJdb matching was skewed toward anti-spike CD8 responses and likely underestimated virus-specific expansions, missing private and CD4 specificities.

The library was obtained by 5' RACE. Sequencing relied on a NextSeq 500. In the TCR library protocol, unique molecular identifiers were attached to individual cDNA molecules to correct for PCR bias and sequencing error. Sequencing covered both TCR alpha and beta chains, and within each sample the abundances of alpha and beta sequences were tightly co-correlated. Regarding the original processing steps: Decombinator V4 was used to annotate the V gene, J gene and CDR3 of the TCR sequences. TCRs were defined as expanded if a significant change between any two time points was detected under a Poisson model with p below 0.0001. TCR abundances were normalised to the total number of TCRs sequenced per sample and expressed as counts per million. A search of VDJdb, accessed on 1 November 2021, was run for TCRs annotated to CMV, EBV and SARS-CoV-2, with TCRs annotated for multiple antigens excluded. The public sequencing data were trimmed at Q25 with fastp and processed into clonotypes with MiXCR by TCRdb, which kept only in-frame beta chains. When rows share a CDR3 protein, they turn into one entry using the most common DNA and genes. TCRdb's processing, not the study's, gives the V and J calls here. In all, the sample holds under 100,000 distinct CDR3 sequences, and approximately 11% of those were seen once. About 5% of the sample goes to the ten largest clones.

Sequenced material: whole blood. The TCR originated in an adult who was a healthcare worker with PCR-confirmed SARS-CoV-2 infection or an uninfected control (not recorded which).

CDR3 loop: CASSLKAVNEKLFF. The DNA reads as follows: TGTGCCAGCAGTTTAAAAGCGGTTAATGAAAAACTGTTTTTT. Rearrangement joined TRBV27 to TRBJ1-4; the D gene identity is not certain. The germline V gene (reference sequence) sets CDR1 to MNHEY and CDR2 to SMNVEV. The CDR3 sequence holds 14 residues, the cysteine and phenylalanine included. Left in the record is the CDR3 DNA by itself, 42 bases read in frame from the first base. V is reduced by 2 bases and J by 4 bases, leaving a spacing of 8 bases between them.